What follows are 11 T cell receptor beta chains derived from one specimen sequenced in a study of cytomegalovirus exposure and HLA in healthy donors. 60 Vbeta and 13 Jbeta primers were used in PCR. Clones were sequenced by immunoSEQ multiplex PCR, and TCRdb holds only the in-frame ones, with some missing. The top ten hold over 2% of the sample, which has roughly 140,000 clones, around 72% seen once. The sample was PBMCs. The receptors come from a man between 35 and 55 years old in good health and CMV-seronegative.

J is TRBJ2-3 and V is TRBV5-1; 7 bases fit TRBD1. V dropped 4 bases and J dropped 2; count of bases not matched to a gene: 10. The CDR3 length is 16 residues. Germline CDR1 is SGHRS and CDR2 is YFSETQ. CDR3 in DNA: TGCGCCAGCAGCGCCCGGGGAACAGGGGTCACAGATACGCAGTATTTT. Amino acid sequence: CASSARGTGVTDTQYF.

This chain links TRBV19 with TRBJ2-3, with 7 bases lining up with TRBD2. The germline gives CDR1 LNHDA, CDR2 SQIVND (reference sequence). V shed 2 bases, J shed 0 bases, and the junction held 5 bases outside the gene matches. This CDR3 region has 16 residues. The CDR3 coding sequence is TGTGCCAGTAGTATAAGCGGGGACCAAAGCACAGATACGCAGTATTTT. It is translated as CASSISGDQSTDTQYF.

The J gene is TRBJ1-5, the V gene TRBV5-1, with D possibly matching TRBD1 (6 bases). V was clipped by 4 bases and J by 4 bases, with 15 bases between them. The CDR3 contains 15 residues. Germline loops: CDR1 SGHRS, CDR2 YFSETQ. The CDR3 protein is CASSPRGAPNQPQHF. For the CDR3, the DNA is TGCGCCAGCAGCCCCAGGGGAGCCCCTAATCAGCCCCAGCATTTT.

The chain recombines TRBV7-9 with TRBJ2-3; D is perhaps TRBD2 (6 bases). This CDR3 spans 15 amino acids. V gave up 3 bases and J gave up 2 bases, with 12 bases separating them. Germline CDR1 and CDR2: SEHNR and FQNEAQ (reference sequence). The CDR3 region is CASSLTRTLTDTQYF. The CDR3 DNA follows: TGTGCCAGCAGCTTGACTAGAACCCTCACAGATACGCAGTATTTT.

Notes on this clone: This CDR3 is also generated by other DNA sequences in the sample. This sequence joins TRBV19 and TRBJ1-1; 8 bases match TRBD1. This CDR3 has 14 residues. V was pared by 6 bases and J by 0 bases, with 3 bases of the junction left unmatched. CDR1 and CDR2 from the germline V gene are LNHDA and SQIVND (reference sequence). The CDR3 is CASSRQGLNTEAFF. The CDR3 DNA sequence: TGTGCCAGTAGCCGACAGGGGCTGAACACTGAAGCTTTCTTT. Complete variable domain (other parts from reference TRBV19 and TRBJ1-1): DGGITQSPKYLFRKEGQNVTLSCEQNLNHDAMYWYRQDPGQGLRLIYYSQIVNDFQKGDIAEGYSVSREKKESFPLTVTSAQKNPTAFYLCASSRQGLNTEAFFGQGTRLTVV.

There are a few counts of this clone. CDR3 sequence: CASSLSIGGAAKTYEQYF. The CDR3 bases are TGTGCCAGCAGTTTATCGATCGGCGGGGCAGCGAAGACCTACGAGCAGTACTTC. The chain joins TRBV27 to TRBJ2-7; D perhaps matches TRBD2 (6 bases). This CDR3 is 18 amino acids long. Per germline, CDR1 MNHEY and CDR2 SMNVEV (reference sequence). Trimming took off 0 bases at V and 2 bases at J, with 20 bases between the two ends.

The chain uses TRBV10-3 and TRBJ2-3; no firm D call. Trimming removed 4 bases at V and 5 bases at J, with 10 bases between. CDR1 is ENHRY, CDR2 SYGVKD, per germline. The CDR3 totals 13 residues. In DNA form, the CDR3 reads TGTGCCATCAGTGGTCCCGCGAGAGATACGCAGTATTTT. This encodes CAISGPARDTQYF.

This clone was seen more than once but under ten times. CDR3 coding DNA: TGTGCCAGCAGCTCCTTGGGGGACAGGAATGAAAAACTGTTTTTT. It translates to CASSSLGDRNEKLFF. This chain uses TRBV5-6 with TRBJ1-4, with 8 bases that match TRBD1. Germline V lookup: CDR1 SGHDT, CDR2 YYEEEE. The length of the CDR3 is 15 residues. V was pared by 3 bases and J by 5 bases, with 6 bases of the junction left unmatched. Full variable domain (remainder filled in from reference TRBV5-6 and TRBJ1-4): DAGVTQSPTHLIKTRGQQVTLRCSPKSGHDTVSWYQQALGQGPQFIFQYYEEEERQRGNFPDRFSGHQFPNYSSELNVNALLLGDSALYLCASSSLGDRNEKLFFGSGTQLSVL.

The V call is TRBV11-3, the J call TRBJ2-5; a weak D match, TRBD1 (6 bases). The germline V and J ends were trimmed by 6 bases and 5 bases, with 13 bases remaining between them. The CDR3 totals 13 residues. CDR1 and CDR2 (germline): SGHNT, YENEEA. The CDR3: CASSRGSEETQYF. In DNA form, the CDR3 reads TGTGCCAGCAGTAGGGGGAGCGAGGAGACCCAGTACTTC. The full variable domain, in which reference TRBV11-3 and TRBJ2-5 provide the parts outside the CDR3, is EAGVVQSPRYKIIEKKQPVAFWCNPISGHNTLYWYLQNLGQGPELLIRYENEEAVDDSQLPKDRFSAERLKGVDSTLKIQPAELGDSAVYLCASSRGSEETQYFGPGTRLLVL.

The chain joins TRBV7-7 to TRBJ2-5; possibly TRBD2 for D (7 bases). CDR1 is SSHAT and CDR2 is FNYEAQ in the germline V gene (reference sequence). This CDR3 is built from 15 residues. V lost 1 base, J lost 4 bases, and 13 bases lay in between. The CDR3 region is CASSLVGGPAETQYF. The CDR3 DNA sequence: TGTGCCAGCAGCTTAGTGGGGGGGCCGGCAGAGACCCAGTACTTC.

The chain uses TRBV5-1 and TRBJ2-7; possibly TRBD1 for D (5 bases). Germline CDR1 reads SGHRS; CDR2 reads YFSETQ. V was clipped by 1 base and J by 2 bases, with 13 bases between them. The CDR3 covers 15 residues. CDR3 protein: CASSLSQGRTYEQYF. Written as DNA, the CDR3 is TGCGCCAGCAGCTTGAGTCAGGGAAGGACCTACGAGCAGTACTTC.